A selection of T cell receptor beta chains follows, all from one sample in a study of cytomegalovirus exposure and HLA in healthy donors. Sequenced by immunoSEQ multiplex PCR; TCRdb stores in-frame clones only, minus some. The sample yields tens of thousands of clones, around three quarters seen once. Sequencing was done on a sample of PBMCs. These TCRs come from a woman in her forties or fifties in good health and CMV-seropositive. Each CDR3 is given with its conserved first and last residue. The D gene is left open where the match is weak. Some rows have no size entry. The others give once, few or many, or a class for an expanded clone.

CASTLPGQIHNEQFF	TGCGCCAGCACCCTACCGGGACAGATACACAATGAGCAGTTCTTC	-	TRBD1	TRBV5-1	TRBJ2-1
CASSFGTSGKTYNEQFF	TGTGCCAGCAGCTTTGGGACTAGCGGTAAAACTTACAATGAGCAGTTCTTC	-	TRBD2	TRBV7-9	TRBJ2-1
CASSVSGDSYNEQFF	TGTGCCAGCAGCGTAAGCGGGGACTCCTACAATGAGCAGTTCTTC	-	TRBD2	TRBV9	TRBJ2-1
CASSRSGRTGELFF	TGTGCCAGCAGTCGTAGCGGGAGAACCGGGGAGCTGTTTTTT	-	TRBD2	TRBV7-2	TRBJ2-2
CASSLAAGLYNEQFF	TGTGCCAGCAGCTTAGCGGCGGGGCTATACAATGAGCAGTTCTTC	-	-	TRBV7-2	TRBJ2-1
CASSSGQGYGYTF	TGCGCCAGCAGCTCTGGACAGGGCTATGGCTACACCTTC	-	TRBD1	TRBV5-1	TRBJ1-2
CASSLFSGGTSYNEQFF	TGTGCCAGCAGCTTGTTCTCCGGCGGAACCTCCTACAATGAGCAGTTCTTC	-	-	TRBV5-6	TRBJ2-1
CASSLGLPAESEQFF	TGCGCCAGCAGCCTGGGACTACCGGCGGAGAGTGAGCAGTTCTTC	-	TRBD2	TRBV4-3	TRBJ2-1
CASSLDGGSSYNEQFF	TGTGCCAGCAGCTTAGACGGCGGGAGCTCCTACAATGAGCAGTTCTTC	few	TRBD2	TRBV7-2	TRBJ2-1
CASSLAENTEAFF	TGTGCCAGCTCCCTGGCAGAGAACACTGAAGCTTTCTTT	-	-	TRBV18	TRBJ1-1
CASSLRDRGADTQYF	TGTGCCAGCAGCCTCCGGGACAGGGGGGCAGATACGCAGTATTTT	-	TRBD1	TRBV2	TRBJ2-3
CASSRTEGSSYEQYF	TGTGCCAGCAGCAGGACAGAAGGAAGCTCCTACGAGCAGTACTTC	-	-	TRBV6-1	TRBJ2-7
CASSFTGNTEAFF	TGTGCCAGCAGCTTTACAGGGAACACTGAAGCTTTCTTT	-	-	TRBV7-9	TRBJ1-1
CASIGPTGVNTEAFF	TGTGCCAGCATCGGCCCGACAGGGGTGAACACTGAAGCTTTCTTT	-	TRBD1	TRBV25-1	TRBJ1-1
CAWSLGGTEAFF	TGTGCCTGGAGCCTAGGAGGGACTGAAGCTTTCTTT	once	-	TRBV30	TRBJ1-1
CASSVSGGGHNEQFF	TGTGCCAGCAGCGTGTCGGGGGGCGGACACAATGAGCAGTTCTTC	-	-	TRBV9	TRBJ2-1
CASSEGGGGYGYTF	TGTGCCAGCAGTGAGGGGGGGGGCGGCTATGGCTACACCTTC	-	-	TRBV2	TRBJ1-2
CATSSVSGRSTYEQYF	TGTGCCACCAGCAGTGTAAGCGGGAGAAGTACCTACGAGCAGTACTTC	-	TRBD2	TRBV15	TRBJ2-7
CASSFQGSNQPQHF	TGTGCCAGTAGTTTTCAGGGGTCAAATCAGCCCCAGCATTTT	few	-	TRBV19	TRBJ1-5
CASSLFGNTGELFF	TGTGCCAGCAGCTTATTCGGGAACACCGGGGAGCTGTTTTTT	-	-	TRBV7-2	TRBJ2-2
CASSWMWGPSNEQYF	TGTGCCAGCAGCTGGATGTGGGGGCCGTCGAACGAGCAGTACTTC	few	-	TRBV28	TRBJ2-7
CASSQGSPASGITDTQYF	TGTGCCAGCAGCCAAGGGTCTCCGGCTAGCGGGATCACAGATACGCAGTATTTT	-	TRBD2	TRBV4-2	TRBJ2-3
CASRGGLAGPTGYF	TGTGCCAGCAGGGGGGGACTAGCGGGGCCCACGGGGTACTTC	once	TRBD2	TRBV28	TRBJ2-7
CASSQGLVQETQYF	TGTGCCTCCTCCCAGGGCCTGGTCCAAGAGACCCAGTACTTC	-	-	TRBV10-3	TRBJ2-5
CASSKRNNNSPLHF	TGTGCCAGCAGCAAGAGGAACAACAATTCACCCCTCCACTTT	-	-	TRBV6-5	TRBJ1-6
CASSPSPGQDSPLHF	TGTGCCAGCAGCCCCTCCCCCGGACAAGATTCACCCCTCCACTTT	-	-	TRBV7-2	TRBJ1-6
CASSLGGGVVTGELFF	TGTGCCAGCAGCTTAGGAGGGGGCGTCGTCACCGGGGAGCTGTTTTTT	-	TRBD1	TRBV11-2	TRBJ2-2
CASSISRGEKLFF	TGTGCCAGTAGTATATCCCGAGGCGAAAAACTGTTTTTT	-	-	TRBV19	TRBJ1-4
CASRRGEGGYTF	TGTGCCAGCAGACGGGGGGAAGGCGGCTACACCTTC	-	-	TRBV6-5	TRBJ1-2
CASKGASYEQYF	TGTGCCAGCAAGGGGGCCTCCTACGAGCAGTACTTC	-	TRBD1	TRBV2	TRBJ2-7
CASSLAGGPLDEQFF	TGTGCCAGCAGCTTAGCGGGAGGGCCCTTGGATGAGCAGTTCTTC	-	TRBD2	TRBV5-8	TRBJ2-1